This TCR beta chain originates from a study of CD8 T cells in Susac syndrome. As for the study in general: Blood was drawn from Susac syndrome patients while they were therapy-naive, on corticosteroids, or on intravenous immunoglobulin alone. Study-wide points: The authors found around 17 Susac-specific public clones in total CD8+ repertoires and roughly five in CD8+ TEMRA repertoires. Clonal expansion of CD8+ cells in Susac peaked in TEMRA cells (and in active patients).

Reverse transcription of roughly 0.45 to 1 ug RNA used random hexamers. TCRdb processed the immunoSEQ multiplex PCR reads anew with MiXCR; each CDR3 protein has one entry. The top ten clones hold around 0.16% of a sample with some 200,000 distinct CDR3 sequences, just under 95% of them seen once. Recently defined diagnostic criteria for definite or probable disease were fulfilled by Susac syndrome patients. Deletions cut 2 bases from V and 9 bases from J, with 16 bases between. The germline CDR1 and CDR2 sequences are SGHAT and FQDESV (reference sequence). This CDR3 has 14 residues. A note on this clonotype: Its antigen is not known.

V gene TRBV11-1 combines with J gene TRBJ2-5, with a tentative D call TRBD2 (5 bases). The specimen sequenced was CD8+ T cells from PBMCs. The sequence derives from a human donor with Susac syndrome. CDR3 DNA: TGTGCCAGCAGCTTACTGGAGGCCCAGGTACCCCAGTACTTC. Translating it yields CASSLLEAQVPQYF.